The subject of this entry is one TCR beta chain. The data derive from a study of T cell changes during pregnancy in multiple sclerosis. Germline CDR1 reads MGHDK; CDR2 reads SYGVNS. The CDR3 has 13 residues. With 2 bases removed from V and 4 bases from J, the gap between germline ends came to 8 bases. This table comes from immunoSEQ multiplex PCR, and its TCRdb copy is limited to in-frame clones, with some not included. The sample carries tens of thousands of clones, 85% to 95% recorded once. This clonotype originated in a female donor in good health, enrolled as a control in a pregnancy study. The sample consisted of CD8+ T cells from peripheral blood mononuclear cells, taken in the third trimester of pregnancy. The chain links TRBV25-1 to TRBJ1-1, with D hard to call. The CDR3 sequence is CASSEGFLTEAFF. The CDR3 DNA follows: TGTGCCAGCAGTGAAGGCTTTCTCACTGAAGCTTTCTTT.